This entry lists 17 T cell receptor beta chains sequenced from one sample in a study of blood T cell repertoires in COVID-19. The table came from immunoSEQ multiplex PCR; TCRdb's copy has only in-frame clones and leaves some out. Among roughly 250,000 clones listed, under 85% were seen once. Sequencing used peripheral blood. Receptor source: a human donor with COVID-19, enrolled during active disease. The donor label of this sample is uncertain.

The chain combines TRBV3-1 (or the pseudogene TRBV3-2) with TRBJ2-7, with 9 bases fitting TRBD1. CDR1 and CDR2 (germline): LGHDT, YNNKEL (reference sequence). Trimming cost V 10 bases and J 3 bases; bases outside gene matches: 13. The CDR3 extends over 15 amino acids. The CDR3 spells CANYPPGQGHYEQYF. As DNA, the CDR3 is TGTGCCAACTATCCCCCGGGACAGGGCCACTACGAGCAGTACTTC.

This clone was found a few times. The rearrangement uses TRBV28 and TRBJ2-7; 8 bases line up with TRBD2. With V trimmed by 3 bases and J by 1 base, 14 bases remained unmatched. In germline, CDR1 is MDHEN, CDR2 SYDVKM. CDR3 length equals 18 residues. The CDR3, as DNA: TGTGCCAGCAGTTTTCCGGATTATCTAGCGGGCAAGTCCTACGAGCAGTACTTC. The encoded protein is CASSFPDYLAGKSYEQYF.

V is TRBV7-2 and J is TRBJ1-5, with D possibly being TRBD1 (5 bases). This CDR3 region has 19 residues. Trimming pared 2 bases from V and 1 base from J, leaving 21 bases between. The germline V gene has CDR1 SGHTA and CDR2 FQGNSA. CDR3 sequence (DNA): TGTGCCAGCAGCTTATCCCCCCTCCGTCGCAGGGTAAGCAATCAGCCCCAGCATTTT. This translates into CASSLSPLRRRVSNQPQHF. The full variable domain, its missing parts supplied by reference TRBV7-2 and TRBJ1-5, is GAGVSQSPSNKVTEKGKDVELRCDPISGHTALYWYRQSLGQGLEFLIYFQGNSAPDKSGLPSDRFSAERTGGSVSTLTIQRTQQEDSAVYLCASSLSPLRRRVSNQPQHFGDGTRLSIL.

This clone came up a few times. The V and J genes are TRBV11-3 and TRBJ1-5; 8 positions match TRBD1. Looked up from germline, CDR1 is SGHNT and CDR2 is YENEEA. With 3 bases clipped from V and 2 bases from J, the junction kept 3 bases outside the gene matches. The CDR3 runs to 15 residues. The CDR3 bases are TGTGCCAGCAGCTTGCCAGGGGGCGGCAATCAGCCCCAGCATTTT. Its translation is CASSLPGGGNQPQHF.

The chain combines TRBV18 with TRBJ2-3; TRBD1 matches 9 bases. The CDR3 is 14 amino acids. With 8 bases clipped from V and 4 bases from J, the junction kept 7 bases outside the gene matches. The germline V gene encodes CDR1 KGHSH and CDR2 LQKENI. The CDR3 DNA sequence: TGTGCCAGCCGTCGGACAGGGGCCGCAGATACGCAGTATTTT. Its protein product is CASRRTGAADTQYF.

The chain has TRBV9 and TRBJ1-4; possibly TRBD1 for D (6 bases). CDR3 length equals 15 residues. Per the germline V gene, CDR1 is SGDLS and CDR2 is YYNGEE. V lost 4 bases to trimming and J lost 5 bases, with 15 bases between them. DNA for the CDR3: TGTGCCAGCAGCCAGCAGGACAGTCGGAATGAAAAACTGTTTTTT. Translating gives CASSQQDSRNEKLFF.

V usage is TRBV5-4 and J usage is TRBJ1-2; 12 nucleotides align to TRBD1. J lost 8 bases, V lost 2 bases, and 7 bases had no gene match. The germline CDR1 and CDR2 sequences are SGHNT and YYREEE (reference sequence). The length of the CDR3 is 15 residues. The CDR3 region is CASSFLGTGGYGYTF. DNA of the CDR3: TGTGCCAGCAGCTTTCTTGGGACAGGGGGCTACGGCTACACCTTC.

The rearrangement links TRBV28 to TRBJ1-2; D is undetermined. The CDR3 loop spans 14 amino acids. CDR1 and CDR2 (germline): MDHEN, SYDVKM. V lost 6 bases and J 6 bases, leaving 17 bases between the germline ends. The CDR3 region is CASSLDHPVNGYTF. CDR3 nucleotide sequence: TGTGCCAGCAGCCTAGACCACCCCGTTAATGGCTACACCTTC.

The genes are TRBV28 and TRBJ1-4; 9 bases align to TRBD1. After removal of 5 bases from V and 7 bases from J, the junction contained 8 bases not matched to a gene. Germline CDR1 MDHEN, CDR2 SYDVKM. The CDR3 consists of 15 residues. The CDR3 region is CASSPTGGEGEKLFF. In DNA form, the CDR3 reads TGTGCCAGCAGTCCGACAGGGGGTGAGGGTGAAAAACTGTTTTTT.

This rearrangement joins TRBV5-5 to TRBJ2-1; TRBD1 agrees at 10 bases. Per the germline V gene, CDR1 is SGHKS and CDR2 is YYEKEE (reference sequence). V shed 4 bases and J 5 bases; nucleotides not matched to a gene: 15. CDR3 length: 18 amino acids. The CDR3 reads CASSVGGMTGGNHNEQFF. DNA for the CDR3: TGTGCCAGCAGCGTCGGGGGAATGACAGGGGGCAATCACAATGAGCAGTTCTTC. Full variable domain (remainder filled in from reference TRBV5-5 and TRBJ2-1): DAGVTQSPTHLIKTRGQQVTLRCSPISGHKSVSWYQQVLGQGPQFIFQYYEKEERGRGNFPDRFSARQFPNYSSELNVNALLLGDSALYLCASSVGGMTGGNHNEQFFGPGTRLTVL.

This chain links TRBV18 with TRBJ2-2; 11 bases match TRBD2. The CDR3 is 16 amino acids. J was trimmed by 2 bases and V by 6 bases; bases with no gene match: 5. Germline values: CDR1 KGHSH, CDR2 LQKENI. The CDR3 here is CASSPGTSGNTGELFF. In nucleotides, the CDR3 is TGTGCCAGCTCCCCTGGGACTAGCGGAAACACCGGGGAGCTGTTTTTT.

The CDR3: CASSLRSGELFF. CDR3 in DNA: TGTGCCAGCAGTTTGAGATCCGGGGAGCTGTTTTTT. The chain links TRBV12-3 or TRBV12-4 to TRBJ2-2; D is undetermined. Deletions cut 3 bases from V and 6 bases from J, with 5 bases between. This CDR3 is built from 12 residues.

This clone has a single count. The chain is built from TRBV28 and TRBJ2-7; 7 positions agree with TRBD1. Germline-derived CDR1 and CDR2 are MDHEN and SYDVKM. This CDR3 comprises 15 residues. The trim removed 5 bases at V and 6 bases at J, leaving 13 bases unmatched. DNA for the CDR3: TGTGCCAGCAGTCCACCGGGACAGCCGATAGGCGAGCAGTACTTC. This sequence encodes CASSPPGQPIGEQYF.

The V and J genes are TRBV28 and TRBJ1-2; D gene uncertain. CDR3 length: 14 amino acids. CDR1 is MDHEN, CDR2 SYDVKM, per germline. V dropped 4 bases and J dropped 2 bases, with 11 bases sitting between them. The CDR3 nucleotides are TGTGCCAGCAGTTCGGGTATTTCCAACTATGGCTACACCTTC. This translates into CASSSGISNYGYTF.

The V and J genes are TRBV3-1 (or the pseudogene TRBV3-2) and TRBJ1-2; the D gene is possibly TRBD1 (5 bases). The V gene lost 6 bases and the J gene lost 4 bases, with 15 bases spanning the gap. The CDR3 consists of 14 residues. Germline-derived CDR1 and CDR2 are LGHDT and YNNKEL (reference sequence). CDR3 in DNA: TGTGCCAGCAGTCCTGGGGCGCTCTCCTATGGCTACACCTTC. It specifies CASSPGALSYGYTF.

The CDR3 sequence is CASSLVNGASGDTQYF. Here the CDR3 DNA reads TGTGCCAGCAGCTTAGTCAATGGGGCCTCCGGAGATACGCAGTATTTT. The chain carries TRBV11-2 and TRBJ2-3; D might be TRBD1 (5 bases). The germline CDR1 and CDR2 sequences are SGHAT and FQNNGV. This CDR3 is built from 16 residues. Deletions cut 1 base from V and 5 bases from J, with 16 bases between.

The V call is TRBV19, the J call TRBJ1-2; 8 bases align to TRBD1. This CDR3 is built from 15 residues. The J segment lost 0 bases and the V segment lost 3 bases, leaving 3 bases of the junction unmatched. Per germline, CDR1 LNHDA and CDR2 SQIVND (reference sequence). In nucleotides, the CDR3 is TGTGCCAGTAGTATGGACAGGGTAGCTAACTATGGCTACACCTTC. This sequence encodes CASSMDRVANYGYTF.